The 19 T cell receptor beta chains in this list originate from one sample, sequenced in a study of shared clonotypes between healthy human individuals. TCRdb's table, derived via immunoSEQ multiplex PCR, lists solely in-frame clones and lacks some. The profile shows more than 2,000,000 clones, just over 90% of them singletons. Material for sequencing was naive CD4+ T cells sorted from blood. Subset described: CD45RA+ positively selected. Receptor source: a young man in good health.

Turning to this clone: Distinct nucleotide sequences in the sample also encode this CDR3. This chain connects TRBV6-5 to TRBJ2-7; 11 bases line up with TRBD1. V was pared by 3 bases and J by 2 bases, with 3 bases of the junction left unmatched. Germline CDR1 MNHEY, CDR2 SVGAGI. This CDR3 has 15 amino acids. The CDR3 reads CASSYRDRGTYEQYF. Here the CDR3 DNA reads TGTGCCAGCAGTTATAGGGACAGGGGGACCTACGAGCAGTACTTC.

The rearrangement uses TRBV10-3 and TRBJ1-2; D possibly corresponds to TRBD1 (5 bases). Germline CDR1 is ENHRY and CDR2 is SYGVKD. V lost 2 bases and J 9 bases, leaving 7 bases between the germline ends. This CDR3 has 11 residues. CDR3 sequence (DNA): TGTGCCATCAGTGAGGGGGACCGCTACACCTTC. Translation gives CAISEGDRYTF.

The J gene is TRBJ2-5, the V gene TRBV9; either TRBD1 or TRBD2 may supply D (5 bases each). Looked up from germline, CDR1 is SGDLS and CDR2 is YYNGEE. This CDR3 is built from 14 residues. Trimming left V 4 bases short and J 4 bases short, with 14 bases between. The CDR3 protein is CASSRTEGRETQYF. DNA of the CDR3: TGTGCCAGCAGCAGGACTGAGGGACGAGAGACCCAGTACTTC.

The gene calls are TRBV28 and TRBJ1-5, with D unclear. CDR3 length: 14 residues. Germline values: CDR1 MDHEN, CDR2 SYDVKM. Trimming cost V 4 bases and J 0 bases, with 7 bases left between them. The CDR3 nucleotides read TGTGCCAGCAGTTCCTTTTATAGCAATCAGCCCCAGCATTTT. Translation gives CASSSFYSNQPQHF.

The gene calls are TRBV13 and TRBJ2-1; 15 bases match TRBD2. The CDR3 contains 19 residues. V shed 5 bases, J shed 4 bases, and the junction held 12 bases outside the gene matches. Germline V gives CDR1 PRHDT, CDR2 FYEKMQ (reference sequence). CDR3 nucleotide sequence: TGTGCCAGCAGCGATCGGACTAGCGGGGGGGCAGTATCATACAATGAGCAGTTCTTC. It translates to CASSDRTSGGAVSYNEQFF.

The chain employs TRBV10-3 and TRBJ2-5; the D gene could be TRBD1 or TRBD2 (5 bases each). Trimming stripped 6 bases from V and 4 bases from J, with 24 bases between. The length of the CDR3 is 17 residues. The V gene's germline CDR1 is ENHRY and CDR2 SYGVKD. The CDR3 protein is CAISPRGPGAEGETQYF. The CDR3 DNA sequence: TGTGCCATCAGCCCCCGTGGCCCCGGGGCAGAAGGAGAGACCCAGTACTTC.

This chain joins TRBV19 and TRBJ2-1; D gene ambiguous. V was trimmed by 6 bases and J by 0 bases, leaving 9 bases between them. CDR3 length: 14 residues. CDR1 LNHDA and CDR2 SQIVND come from the germline V gene (reference sequence). The CDR3 nucleotides are TGTGCCAGTAGGCTGGGTAGCTCCTACAATGAGCAGTTCTTC. Its translation: CASRLGSSYNEQFF.

This chain links TRBV5-1 with TRBJ2-3; 13 bases agree with TRBD2. V lost 3 bases to trimming and J lost 4 bases; unmatched junction nucleotides: 5. The CDR3 runs 16 residues. Germline V gene sequence: CDR1 SGHRS, CDR2 YFSETQ. DNA of the CDR3: TGCGCCAGCAGCTCCGGGACTAGCGGGAACGCAGATACGCAGTATTTT. Translation: CASSSGTSGNADTQYF.

The chain joins TRBV5-1 to TRBJ1-6; D is possibly TRBD1 (5 bases). The V gene lost 5 bases and the J gene lost 6 bases, with 15 bases spanning the gap. Germline V gene data show CDR1 as SGHRS and CDR2 as YFSETQ. The CDR3 is made up of 15 amino acids. CDR3 region: CASSSTADVNSPLHF. As DNA, the CDR3 is TGCGCCAGCAGTTCGACAGCAGACGTTAATTCACCCCTCCACTTT.

The chain has TRBV21-1 and TRBJ1-5. TRBV21-1 has pseudogene status. The CDR3 contains 16 residues. CDR3 nucleotide sequence: TGTGCCAGCAGCAAAGAGGGAGGGCAGAACAATCAGCCCCAGCATTTT. Residues: CASSKEGGQNNQPQHF.

Regarding this clone: The same CDR3 can be traced to other DNA sequences in this sample. The chain is built from TRBV5-1 and TRBJ2-5; D gene ambiguous. Trimming took off 0 bases at V and 5 bases at J, with 8 bases between the two ends. The CDR3 is 13 residues long. Germline V gene sequence: CDR1 SGHRS, CDR2 YFSETQ. CDR3 region: CASSLVGVETQYF. DNA for the CDR3: TGCGCCAGCAGCTTGGTTGGGGTGGAGACCCAGTACTTC.

The chain is built from TRBV5-1 and TRBJ2-5; D gene ambiguous. The CDR3 runs 16 residues. With 0 bases removed from V and 4 bases from J, the gap between germline ends came to 16 bases. Germline CDR1 is SGHRS and CDR2 is YFSETQ. The CDR3 here is CASSLEGASRRETQYF. Written as DNA, the CDR3 is TGCGCCAGCAGCTTGGAAGGAGCGAGCAGGCGAGAGACCCAGTACTTC.

Turning to this clone: Other DNA sequences in this specimen translate into the identical CDR3. The J gene is TRBJ2-7, the V gene TRBV5-1; D is perhaps TRBD1 (6 bases). Germline CDR1 reads SGHRS; CDR2 reads YFSETQ. The CDR3 is 14 residues long. Trimming cost V 0 bases and J 3 bases, with 10 bases left between them. CDR3 bases: TGCGCCAGCAGCTTGGCGGTAGGGGGCTACGAGCAGTACTTC. This codes for CASSLAVGGYEQYF. Based on the CDR3 plus reference TRBV5-1 and TRBJ2-7, the full variable domain is KAGVTQTPRYLIKTRGQQVTLSCSPISGHRSVSWYQQTPGQGLQFLFEYFSETQRNKGNFPGRFSGRQFSNSRSEMNVSTLELGDSALYLCASSLAVGGYEQYFGPGTRLTVT.

The V gene is TRBV5-1, the J gene TRBJ2-3; a possible D gene is TRBD2 (5 bases). This CDR3 has 13 amino acids. Germline CDR1 is SGHRS and CDR2 is YFSETQ. Here the CDR3 DNA reads TGCACTAGTAGGCCCTCGGGCACAGATACGCAGTATTTT. Residues: CTSRPSGTDTQYF.

Comments on this clone: The sample has other DNA sequences that encode this CDR3 too. The chain uses TRBV5-1 and TRBJ2-1; TRBD2 might be the D (6 bases). This CDR3 is built from 14 residues. The germline V gene encodes CDR1 SGHRS and CDR2 YFSETQ. V shed 4 bases and J shed 2 bases, with 10 bases lying between them. The CDR3 DNA is TGCGCCAGCAGCCTAACTAGCCCCTACAATGAGCAGTTCTTC. Its protein is CASSLTSPYNEQFF.

V is TRBV2 and J is TRBJ1-4; TRBD1 is a possible D gene (5 bases). Germline values: CDR1 SNHLY, CDR2 FYNNEI. This CDR3 contains 15 residues. The V gene lost 4 bases and the J gene lost 4 bases, with 13 bases spanning the gap. CDR3 nucleotides: TGTGCCAGCAGTGCGATACGGGGGGTTAATGAAAAACTGTTTTTT. The encoded protein is CASSAIRGVNEKLFF.

The chain has TRBV6-5 and TRBJ1-2; D remains ambiguous. Germline-derived CDR1 and CDR2 are MNHEY and SVGAGI. This CDR3 is 16 amino acids long. Trimming removed 0 bases at V and 8 bases at J, with 19 bases between. CDR3 loop: CASSYSALVLTMGYTF. The CDR3 DNA sequence: TGTGCCAGCAGTTACTCGGCCCTAGTTCTAACTATGGGCTACACCTTC.

The chain links TRBV4-1 to TRBJ2-2; tentatively, D is TRBD1 (6 bases). The CDR3 sequence is 16 residues long. Germline V lookup: CDR1 MGHRA, CDR2 YSYEKL. V gave up 0 bases and J gave up 4 bases, with 12 bases separating them. The DNA for the CDR3 is TGCGCCAGCAGCCAAGACGGACAGAGACCCACCGGGGAGCTGTTTTTT. This gives the protein CASSQDGQRPTGELFF.

This chain links TRBV9 with TRBJ2-6, with D perhaps assigned TRBD1 or TRBD2 (7 bases each). Germline assignment: CDR1 SGDLS and CDR2 YYNGEE. This CDR3 is built from 20 residues. V lost 3 bases, J lost 2 bases, and 24 bases lay in between. The CDR3 loop is CASSANTRRGGGPGANVLTF. The CDR3 bases are TGTGCCAGCAGCGCCAACACCCGTCGGGGAGGGGGCCCTGGGGCCAACGTCCTGACTTTC.